This entry lists 20 T cell receptor beta chains sequenced from one sample in a study of T cells after yellow fever vaccination. One entry per CDR3 protein results from TCRdb running MiXCR on the 5' RACE reads. Counted here are around 610,000 distinct CDR3 sequences, 13% occurring once; the ten biggest clones make up over 12%. This sample comprised PBMCs, obtained on the day of the yellow fever booster vaccination. The source of these receptors is a man aged 25 to 40 who received the YFV17D yellow fever vaccine.

CDR3 nucleotides: TGCGCCAGTAAAGCCGGGACTAGCGGGAGGGCCGTTGAGCAGTTCTTC. This translates into CASKAGTSGRAVEQFF. The chain has TRBV5-1 and TRBJ2-1; 16 bases match TRBD2. The V gene's germline CDR1 is SGHRS and CDR2 YFSETQ. The V and J ends lost 8 bases and 9 bases, in that order; junction bases with no gene match: 11. The CDR3 extends over 16 amino acids.

The V call is TRBV29-1, the J call TRBJ1-4, with D unresolved. In germline, CDR1 is SQVTM, CDR2 ANQGSEA. The CDR3 sequence is 12 residues long. Trimming cost V 4 bases and J 8 bases, with 11 bases left between them. For the CDR3, the DNA is TGCAGCGTTGGGGGAGATCGGGAAAAACTGTTTTTT. Encoded protein: CSVGGDREKLFF.

This clonotype was detected a few times. The rearrangement uses TRBV10-3 and TRBJ2-5, with D perhaps assigned TRBD1 or TRBD2 (5 bases each). The CDR3 is made up of 16 amino acids. V was clipped by 2 bases and J by 4 bases, with 17 bases between them. From germline, CDR1 is ENHRY and CDR2 SYGVKD. The CDR3 sequence: CAISEAAERGLETQYF. CDR3 nucleotides: TGTGCCATCAGTGAGGCGGCGGAGAGGGGATTAGAGACCCAGTACTTC.

The rearrangement joins TRBV20-1 to TRBJ2-4; 7 bases match TRBD1. CDR3 length equals 13 residues. J lost 5 bases, V lost 5 bases, and 6 bases had no gene match. The germline CDR1 and CDR2 sequences are DFQATT and SNEGSKA (reference sequence). The CDR3, as DNA: TGCAGTGCTCGCCCTGGGACAGAAAACATTCAGTACTTC. The encoded protein is CSARPGTENIQYF.

This clonotype was counted a few times. The V and J genes are TRBV7-8 and TRBJ2-3; weak D call: TRBD1 (6 bases). The CDR3 contains 15 residues. Germline CDR1 and CDR2: SGHVS and FQNEAQ. Trimming took 5 bases from V and 3 from J, leaving 15 bases between them. The CDR3 spells CASSRQGLRTDTQYF. Written as DNA, the CDR3 is TGTGCCAGCAGCCGTCAGGGGTTGAGGACAGATACGCAGTATTTT.

The chain carries TRBV7-9 and TRBJ1-1; D is ambiguous. CDR1 SEHNR and CDR2 FQNEAQ come from the germline V gene (reference sequence). Trimming stripped 9 bases from V and 2 bases from J, with 7 bases between. The CDR3 runs 11 residues. DNA for the CDR3: TGTGCCAGTCGTAAAAACACTGAAGCTTTCTTT. It is translated as CASRKNTEAFF.

This clonotype has a handful of counts. This chain connects TRBV19 to TRBJ2-1, with 10 positions matching TRBD2. There are 16 residues in the CDR3. V gave up 2 bases and J gave up 4 bases; unmatched junction bases: 5. Germline CDR1 LNHDA, CDR2 SQIVND (reference sequence). The CDR3 region is CASSITSGTSYNEQFF. DNA for the CDR3: TGTGCCAGTAGTATAACTAGCGGGACGTCTTACAATGAGCAGTTCTTC.

There are a few counts of this clonotype. J is TRBJ2-3 and V is TRBV6-2 or TRBV6-3; 7 bases are a match to TRBD2. This CDR3 comprises 20 residues. Germline CDR1 reads MNHEY; CDR2 reads SVGEGT. The V segment lost 6 bases and the J segment 0 bases; nucleotides outside the gene matches: 21. The CDR3 here is CASRNGWYSGPTTSTDTQYF. The CDR3 DNA follows: TGTGCCAGCAGAAACGGGTGGTATAGCGGGCCGACGACAAGCACAGATACGCAGTATTTT.

Details on this clonotype: A much larger clone differs by one base, so this may be a read error. The V gene is TRBV7-2, the J gene TRBJ2-3; D unclear. Between the trimmed V and J ends, which lost 3 bases and 2 bases, there was a span of 3 bases. Germline CDR1 SGHTA, CDR2 FQGNSA. The CDR3 covers 12 residues. CDR3 in DNA: TGTGCCAGCAGCTTTCACACAGATACGCAGTATTTT. The encoded protein is CASSFHTDTQYF.

V is TRBV5-4 and J is TRBJ2-7; no clear D. This CDR3 spans 15 amino acids. CDR1 and CDR2 from the germline V gene are SGHNT and YYREEE (reference sequence). With 4 bases removed from V and 2 bases from J, the gap between germline ends came to 16 bases. Written as DNA, the CDR3 is TGTGCCAGCAGCCCATACCGTGGTGGGACCTACGAGCAGTACTTC. Amino acid sequence: CASSPYRGGTYEQYF.

This clonotype was detected a few times. This rearrangement joins TRBV6-1 to TRBJ2-5; possibly TRBD1 or TRBD2 for D (6 bases each). V shed 4 bases and J shed 2 bases, with 11 bases lying between them. CDR1 and CDR2 (germline): MNHNS, SASEGT. The CDR3 extends over 14 amino acids. The DNA for the CDR3 is TGTGCCAGCAGTGCCCGGAGGGGGCAAGAGACCCAGTACTTC. The encoded protein is CASSARRGQETQYF.

This clonotype was seen only a few times. Here the CDR3 DNA reads TGTGCCAGCAGCCCTTCCCTGACAGGACCGAACACTGAAGCTTTCTTT. Translation: CASSPSLTGPNTEAFF. This rearrangement joins TRBV3-1 to TRBJ1-1; maybe TRBD1 (6 bases). Trimming stripped 4 bases from V and 1 base from J, with 16 bases between. Germline lookup yields CDR1 LGHDT and CDR2 YNNKEL (reference sequence). The CDR3 spans 16 residues.

V is TRBV6-5 and J is TRBJ2-3; 8 bases map to TRBD1. With V trimmed by 2 bases and J by 1 base, 5 bases remained unmatched. From germline, CDR1 is MNHEY and CDR2 SVGAGI. This CDR3 has 16 residues. The CDR3 reads CASSYGQGRGTDTQYF. The CDR3 DNA reads TGTGCCAGCAGTTACGGACAGGGCCGGGGCACAGATACGCAGTATTTT.

This clonotype was recorded a few times. This sequence joins TRBV21-1 and TRBJ2-7; the D call of TRBD2 is as the table states it, not checked on the DNA. TRBV21-1 is deemed a pseudogene. The CDR3 has 12 amino acids. The CDR3 coding sequence is TGTGCCAGCAGGACTACATCCTACGAGCAGTACTTC. Translated: CASRTTSYEQYF.

The chain combines TRBV12-3 or TRBV12-4 with TRBJ2-2, with D tentatively TRBD2 (5 bases). Trimming stripped 6 bases from V and 2 bases from J, with 10 bases between. The CDR3 spans 14 residues. The CDR3 loop is CASRQLVNTGELFF. CDR3 nucleotide sequence: TGTGCCAGCAGACAACTAGTAAACACCGGGGAGCTGTTTTTT.

This clonotype was seen ten or more times. The chain is built from TRBV12-3 or TRBV12-4 and TRBJ1-5; D not resolved. CDR3 length: 13 amino acids. V lost 6 bases to trimming and J lost 6 bases, with 12 bases between them. This chain's CDR3 is CASSPAGGQPQHF. The CDR3 region has the DNA TGTGCCAGCAGCCCCGCAGGAGGTCAGCCCCAGCATTTT.

CDR3 sequence (DNA): TGTGCCAGCGTCGGGAGTGCATCCTACAATGAGCAGTTCTTC. As protein: CASVGSASYNEQFF. The chain combines TRBV7-9 with TRBJ2-1, with a possible D match to TRBD2 (6 bases). Per germline, CDR1 SEHNR and CDR2 FQNEAQ (reference sequence). The CDR3 is 14 residues long. Trimming took off 8 bases at V and 1 base at J, with 12 bases between the two ends.

V usage is TRBV6-2 or TRBV6-3 and J usage is TRBJ2-1; no reliable D call. The ends were cut back, 6 bases at V and 5 bases at J, with 23 bases in the middle. This CDR3 spans 17 amino acids. Germline lookup yields CDR1 MNHEY and CDR2 SVGEGT. CDR3 DNA sequence: TGTGCCAGCAGCCAAACCCCGAGCCCCCTAGGGAACAATGAGCAGTTCTTC. This codes for CASSQTPSPLGNNEQFF.

Only a few counts were recorded for this clonotype. The chain couples TRBV6-5 to TRBJ1-5, with D unclear. The CDR3 covers 14 residues. Germline V gives CDR1 MNHEY, CDR2 SVGAGI. The V end lost 4 bases, the J end lost 7 bases, and 14 bases lay between the germline ends. CDR3 region: CASSSTGRSQPQHF. In DNA, the CDR3 is TGTGCCAGCAGTTCGACCGGCAGGTCACAGCCCCAGCATTTT.

CDR3 sequence: CAIGTSGRSEQYF. The CDR3 DNA follows: TGTGCCATAGGGACTAGCGGGAGGAGTGAGCAGTACTTC. The chain links TRBV10-3 to TRBJ2-7, with 15 positions matching TRBD2. Germline trimming cut 9 bases from V and 7 bases from J; bases unmatched to any gene: 4. The germline V gene has CDR1 ENHRY and CDR2 SYGVKD. This CDR3 comprises 13 residues.